One T cell receptor beta chain is described in this entry. V shed 5 bases and J 4 bases; nucleotides not matched to a gene: 11. This CDR3 has 16 residues. Germline lookup yields CDR1 SGHVS and CDR2 FNYEAQ. These data belong to a study of blood T cell repertoires in COVID-19. Clones were read by immunoSEQ multiplex PCR, and TCRdb kept only the in-frame ones, dropping some. The sample includes just over 650,000 clones, 75% to 90% of them seen just once. Input material: peripheral blood. The clonotype originates from a woman under 30 with acute or convalescent COVID-19. The rearrangement links TRBV7-6 to TRBJ1-1; TRBD1 matches at 9 bases. The CDR3 protein is CASSQNYRGLGTEAFF. The CDR3 bases are TGTGCCAGCAGCCAAAACTACAGGGGGCTGGGCACTGAAGCTTTCTTT.